The rows below give T cell receptor beta chains drawn from one sample of a study of response to subunit inactivated influenza vaccine. TCRdb itself ran the RT-PCR reads through MiXCR, one entry per CDR3 protein. The sample lists about 620,000 distinct CDR3 sequences, 12% occurring once. This sample comprised PBMCs from blood, obtained on the day of vaccination. These receptors originate from a man aged 50-60 years who received an inactivated influenza vaccine. Both conserved end residues are part of each CDR3. The D gene is left open where the match is weak. Clone size is not always given. Where it is, it says once, few, many or a class for expanded clones.

j_call | cdr3_length | clone_size | d_call | v_call | cdr3_nt | cdr3_aa
TRBJ2-1 | 15 | NA | TRBD2 | TRBV20-1 | TGCAGTGCTAGAGACCTTCTAGCGGTGGGAAATGAGCAGTTCTTC | CSARDLLAVGNEQFF
TRBJ2-7 | 14 | few | NA | TRBV4-3 | TGCGCCAGCAGCCATCAGAAAACCCCCTACGAGCAGTACTTC | CASSHQKTPYEQYF
TRBJ2-7 | 15 | many | TRBD2 | TRBV5-1 | TGCGCCAGCAGCCCGGGACTAGCGAACTCCTACGAGCAGTACTTC | CASSPGLANSYEQYF
TRBJ2-5 | 15 | NA | NA | TRBV9 | TGTGCCAGCAGCCCGGAGGGGGCCAGCCGGGAGACCCAGTACTTC | CASSPEGASRETQYF
TRBJ2-2 | 15 | NA | NA | TRBV7-8 | TGTGCCAGCAGCCCGTCGCGGGTTAACACCGGGGAGCTGTTTTTT | CASSPSRVNTGELFF
TRBJ2-3 | 15 | NA | NA | TRBV5-5 | TGTGCCAGCAGCTTGCAGCGTCCCAGCACAGATACGCAGTATTTT | CASSLQRPSTDTQYF
TRBJ2-7 | 14 | NA | NA | TRBV9 | TGTGCCAGCAGCCCCTCCGGGGACTCCTACGAGCAGTACTTC | CASSPSGDSYEQYF
TRBJ2-5 | 16 | few | NA | TRBV4-1 | TGCGCCAGCAGCCAAGCAAACGGGGCGGACCAAGGGACCCAGTACTTC | CASSQANGADQGTQYF
TRBJ2-7 | 14 | few | TRBD1 | TRBV5-1 | TGCGCCAGCAGCGGGACAGGAGGCGGCGACGAGCAGTACTTC | CASSGTGGGDEQYF
TRBJ2-5 | 17 | NA | TRBD2 | TRBV5-1 | TGCGCCAGCAGCCCCCGAGCGGGGGGCCTAAATCCTGAGACCCAGTACTTC | CASSPRAGGLNPETQYF
TRBJ2-1 | 12 | NA | NA | TRBV5-1 | TGCGCCAGCAGCGGTGGGGTAGGTGAGCAGTTCTTC | CASSGGVGEQFF
TRBJ2-5 | 11 | NA | NA | TRBV28 | TGTGCCAGCAGTTCCGTGGGGACCCAGTACTTC | CASSSVGTQYF
TRBJ2-7 | 15 | few | TRBD1 | TRBV5-6 | TGTGCCAGCAGCTTGGTACAGGGGGATCCCTACGAGCAGTACTTC | CASSLVQGDPYEQYF
TRBJ1-6 | 15 | NA | NA | TRBV5-1 | TGCGCCAGCAGCTTGGCCGGGAAAAATAATTCACCCCTCCACTTT | CASSLAGKNNSPLHF
TRBJ2-7 | 14 | many | NA | TRBV5-1 | TGCGCCAGCAGCTTGGCCCAAGGAGCCTACGAGCAGTACTTC | CASSLAQGAYEQYF
TRBJ2-6 | 18 | NA | NA | TRBV11-1 | TGTGCCAGCAGCCCAGGGACACTGACTAGCTCTGGGGCCAACGTCCTGACTTTC | CASSPGTLTSSGANVLTF
TRBJ2-1 | 15 | NA | TRBD1 | TRBV20-1 | TGCAGTGCCCCAACAGGGGGCCTCTCCTACAATGAGCAGTTCTTC | CSAPTGGLSYNEQFF
TRBJ2-1 | 14 | NA | TRBD2 | TRBV20-1 | TGCAGTGCTAGACCGGGACTAGCCACCAATGAGCAGTTCTTC | CSARPGLATNEQFF
TRBJ1-4 | 13 | many | NA | TRBV9 | TGTGCCAGCAGCGTTGACGGTAATGAAAAACTGTTTTTT | CASSVDGNEKLFF
TRBJ2-3 | 15 | few | TRBD1 | TRBV7-2 | TGTGCCAGCAGTAAGGACAGGCGGAGCACAGATACGCAGTATTTT | CASSKDRRSTDTQYF
TRBJ2-3 | 17 | NA | NA | TRBV25-1 | TGTGCCAGCAGTGCCTCCGGGCACGGGGTGTACACAGATACGCAGTATTTT | CASSASGHGVYTDTQYF
TRBJ2-7 | 16 | NA | TRBD2 | TRBV11-2 | TGTGCCAGCAGCTCCCGGGAGGCCACTTATTCCTACGAGCAGTACTTC | CASSSREATYSYEQYF
TRBJ2-7 | 14 | NA | TRBD1 | TRBV6-1 | TGTGCCAGCAGAGGACAGGGGGCGAGGTTCGAGCAGTACTTC | CASRGQGARFEQYF
TRBJ2-1 | 12 | few | NA | TRBV28 | TGTGCCAGCAGTTCGGGACTGCAGGAGCAGTTCTTC | CASSSGLQEQFF
TRBJ2-6 | 16 | NA | NA | TRBV6-5 | TGTGCCAGCAGTTACCGCAGCCCGACAGGTCCTGACGTCCTGACTTTC | CASSYRSPTGPDVLTF
TRBJ2-7 | 14 | NA | TRBD1 | TRBV6-5 | TGTGCCAGCAGTTATTCCGGGACAGACTACGAGCAGTACTTC | CASSYSGTDYEQYF
TRBJ2-1 | 14 | few | TRBD2 | TRBV18 | TGTGCCAGCTTACGTAGCGGGGGGTACGATGAGCAGTTCTTC | CASLRSGGYDEQFF
TRBJ2-3 | 13 | NA | NA | TRBV9 | TGTGCCAGCAGTCCCGACCTCGCAGATACGCAGTATTTT | CASSPDLADTQYF
TRBJ2-1 | 16 | many | NA | TRBV9 | TGTGCCAGCAGCGGTCAGCAGGGCACCGCCTACAATGAGCAGTTCTTC | CASSGQQGTAYNEQFF
TRBJ2-5 | 14 | many | NA | TRBV12-3/TRBV12-4 | TGTGCCAGCGGGACCTCCACAGCCCAAGAGACCCAGTACTTC | CASGTSTAQETQYF
TRBJ1-4 | 12 | many | NA | TRBV30 | TGTGCCGGGGCAGGGGATTCTGAAAAACTGTTTTTT | CAGAGDSEKLFF
TRBJ1-4 | 13 | few | NA | TRBV28 | TGTGCCAGCAGTACAGGGAAAATGGAAAAACTGTTTTTT | CASSTGKMEKLFF
TRBJ1-1 | 14 | NA | NA | TRBV12-3/TRBV12-4 | TGTGCCAGCAGTTTCTCGGGGACTCTCGCTGAAGCTTTCTTT | CASSFSGTLAEAFF
TRBJ1-6 | 14 | few | TRBD1 | TRBV12-3/TRBV12-4 | TGTGCCAGCAGTTCGGGGGACAGAAGTTCACCCCTCCACTTT | CASSSGDRSSPLHF
TRBJ1-1 | 14 | many | NA | TRBV30 | TGTGCCTGGAGTCGGGCAGGGGTTGGCACTGAAGCTTTCTTT | CAWSRAGVGTEAFF
TRBJ2-2 | 15 | NA | TRBD2 | TRBV10-3 | TGTGCCATCAGTGTTGCTAGCGGGCACACCGGGGAGCTGTTTTTT | CAISVASGHTGELFF
TRBJ2-1 | 16 | NA | TRBD1 | TRBV6-2/TRBV6-3 | TGTGCCAGCACCGAATCTGGGACAGGGAGCTACAATGAGCAGTTCTTC | CASTESGTGSYNEQFF
TRBJ2-5 | 13 | few | NA | TRBV7-9 | TGTGCCAGCAGTGACAGGATTCAAGAGACCCAGTACTTC | CASSDRIQETQYF
TRBJ1-1 | 14 | few | NA | TRBV7-9 | TGTGCCAGCAGTCTCGCCTCGGACGGGACTGAAGCTTTCTTT | CASSLASDGTEAFF
TRBJ2-7 | 16 | NA | TRBD2 | TRBV9 | TGTGCCAGCAGCGAGGGAGACGGTAGCGGGACCTACGAGCAGTACTTC | CASSEGDGSGTYEQYF
TRBJ1-2 | 13 | few | NA | TRBV7-9 | TGTGCCAGCAGCCCCGAGACGCCATCCGGCTACACCTTC | CASSPETPSGYTF